What follows are 19 T cell receptor beta chains derived from one specimen sequenced in a study of T cells in Graves' hyperthyroidism and ophthalmopathy. TCR beta CDR3 regions were amplified from RNA. An initial round of RT-PCR targeting the TCR CDR3 relied on the HTBI primer set. TCRdb processed the multiplex PCR reads anew with MiXCR; each CDR3 protein has one entry. The sample lists fewer than 450,000 distinct CDR3 sequences, about a fifth seen once, with 40% in the top ten. Sample: blood. These TCRs come from a man in his late teens or twenties with Graves' ophthalmopathy.

This clonotype was found many times. The chain is built from TRBV6-1 and TRBJ2-3, with TRBD2 matching over 12 bases. The CDR3 runs 17 residues. Germline CDR1 MNHNS, CDR2 SASEGT. With 4 bases clipped from V and 5 bases from J, the junction kept 10 bases outside the gene matches. The CDR3 DNA reads TGTGCCAGCAGTGTTCCCCCTGGACTAGCGGGGATAGATACGCAGTATTTT. As protein: CASSVPPGLAGIDTQYF.

This CDR3 is CASETGFNQPQHF. The CDR3 bases are TGTGCCAGTGAGACAGGATTCAATCAGCCCCAGCATTTT. The chain has TRBV19 and TRBJ1-5; D is possibly TRBD1 (6 bases). There are 13 residues in the CDR3. Germline V gene data show CDR1 as LNHDA and CDR2 as SQIVND (reference sequence). Between the trimmed V and J ends, which lost 8 bases and 3 bases, there was a span of 11 bases.

This clonotype was observed a handful of times. V usage is TRBV27 and J usage is TRBJ1-3; D ambiguous. The CDR3 spans 14 residues. V lost 5 bases and J lost 2, with 10 bases in between. The germline gives CDR1 MNHEY, CDR2 SMNVEV (reference sequence). In nucleotides, the CDR3 is TGTGCCAGCAGTCCGATTGCGACTGGAAACACCATATATTTT. The encoded protein is CASSPIATGNTIYF.

There are many counts of this clonotype. The chain carries TRBV28 and TRBJ2-5, with 12 bases identical to TRBD2. J was trimmed by 4 bases and V by 3 bases; bases with no gene match: 6. The CDR3 is 16 residues long. Germline values: CDR1 MDHEN, CDR2 SYDVKM. Written as DNA, the CDR3 is TGTGCCAGCAGTTTCCCTGGGACTAGCGGGCGAGAGACCCAGTACTTC. It codes for CASSFPGTSGRETQYF.

This clonotype was found a few times. The gene calls are TRBV29-1 and TRBJ1-1; a possible D gene is TRBD1 (5 bases). Trimming stripped 8 bases from V and 4 bases from J, with 14 bases between. The V gene's germline CDR1 is SQVTM and CDR2 ANQGSEA. The CDR3 extends over 12 amino acids. The CDR3 region is CSFGRGVTEAFF. CDR3 nucleotides: TGCAGCTTTGGGCGGGGGGTCACTGAAGCTTTCTTT.

This clonotype was recorded at least ten times. The V and J genes are TRBV7-9 and TRBJ2-5; 9 bases line up with TRBD1. Germline-derived CDR1 and CDR2 are SEHNR and FQNEAQ (reference sequence). The trim removed 5 bases at V and 3 bases at J, leaving 4 bases unmatched. The CDR3 contains 14 residues. The CDR3 DNA reads as TGTGCCAGCAGCCGGAGGACAGGGGAAGAGACCCAGTACTTC. Protein product: CASSRRTGEETQYF.

Ten or more counts support this clonotype. This chain joins TRBV6-1 and TRBJ1-6; a possible D gene is TRBD1 (6 bases). Germline lookup yields CDR1 MNHNS and CDR2 SASEGT. The CDR3 covers 14 residues. V lost 5 bases, J lost 7 bases, and 12 bases lay in between. CDR3: CASSPRQENSPLHF. For the CDR3, the DNA is TGTGCCAGCAGTCCCCGACAGGAGAATTCACCCCTCCACTTT.

This clonotype occurred many times. The V and J genes are TRBV7-9 and TRBJ1-2, with D unclear. V lost 1 base and J 2 bases, leaving 8 bases between the germline ends. Germline V CDR1 and CDR2: SEHNR, FQNEAQ (reference sequence). CDR3 size: 14 residues. The CDR3 sequence is CASSLEALNYGYTF. Written as DNA, the CDR3 is TGTGCCAGCAGCTTAGAGGCCTTAAACTATGGCTACACCTTC.

In its sample, this clonotype was seen a few times. This rearrangement joins TRBV7-9 to TRBJ1-1; no clear D gene. V was shortened by 7 bases and J by 6 bases, with 15 bases between the two germline ends. Germline V CDR1 and CDR2: SEHNR, FQNEAQ (reference sequence). The CDR3 loop spans 13 amino acids. The CDR3 coding sequence is TGTGCCAGCACCTCGGGCAGCAAGGCTGAAGCTTTCTTT. It codes for CASTSGSKAEAFF.

This clonotype was recorded many times. The rearrangement uses TRBV12-3 or TRBV12-4 and TRBJ1-1, with 11 bases that match TRBD1. The CDR3 runs 15 residues. Trimming removed 5 bases from V and 5 bases from J; junction bases left unmatched: 7. The CDR3 sequence is CASSPRDRGGTEAFF. As DNA, the CDR3 is TGTGCCAGCAGTCCCCGGGACAGGGGGGGGACTGAAGCTTTCTTT.

This clonotype occurred a few times. V is TRBV15 and J is TRBJ2-3; 9 bases fit TRBD2. In germline, CDR1 is LNHNV, CDR2 YYDKDF (reference sequence). This CDR3 has 16 residues. Trimming took 1 base from V and 6 from J; bases not matched to a gene: 8. CDR3: CATSRAAGGLADTQYF. CDR3 bases: TGTGCCACCAGCAGAGCGGCGGGGGGGCTAGCGGATACGCAGTATTTT.

This clonotype was seen many times. V is TRBV7-9 and J is TRBJ2-7, with 8 positions matching TRBD1. The V and J ends lost 1 base and 7 bases, in that order; junction bases with no gene match: 9. The CDR3 spans 15 residues. CDR1 and CDR2 from the germline V gene are SEHNR and FQNEAQ (reference sequence). Written as DNA, the CDR3 is TGTGCCAGCAGCTTAGTATCCCAGGGGGCCAAAGAGCAGTACTTC. Its translation is CASSLVSQGAKEQYF.

The CDR3 region has the DNA TGTGCCAGTAGTGCATGGACGTATGGCTACACCTTC. Encoded protein: CASSAWTYGYTF. This chain joins TRBV19 and TRBJ1-2, with D hard to call. This CDR3 contains 12 residues. Looked up from germline, CDR1 is LNHDA and CDR2 is SQIVND (reference sequence). V was clipped by 5 bases and J by 5 bases, with 9 bases between them.

This chain connects TRBV2 to TRBJ1-3; 11 nucleotides match TRBD1. This CDR3 is 13 amino acids long. Germline V lookup: CDR1 SNHLY, CDR2 FYNNEI. With 6 bases clipped from V and 6 bases from J, the junction kept 1 base outside the gene matches. CDR3 nucleotide sequence: TGTGCCAGCAGCGGACAGGGGGCAAACACCATATATTTT. It specifies CASSGQGANTIYF.

DNA of the CDR3: TGTGCCAGCTCTACTGGACGGGATAGCAATCAGCCCCAGCATTTT. Translating it yields CASSTGRDSNQPQHF. This sequence joins TRBV10-3 and TRBJ1-5; D call uncertain. Trimming left V 10 bases short and J 0 bases short, with 16 bases between. This CDR3 is built from 15 residues. Germline CDR1 and CDR2: ENHRY and SYGVKD.

As to this clonotype: A read error is possible here, since a much larger clone lies one base away. The rearrangement joins TRBV6-1 to TRBJ2-7; maybe TRBD2 (6 bases). Germline-derived CDR1 and CDR2 are MNHNS and SASEGT. This CDR3 has 16 amino acids. The V end lost 5 bases, the J end lost 7 bases, and 24 bases lay between the germline ends. CDR3 nucleotides: TGTGCCAGCAGTAAACTACCGGGGCGCGGGGTCTATGAGCAGTACTTC. Translation gives CASSKLPGRGVYEQYF.

The chain's CDR3 is CASSPHPSTDTQYF. CDR3 nucleotide sequence: TGCGCCAGCAGCCCCCATCCTAGCACAGATACGCAGTATTTT. The chain has TRBV5-1 and TRBJ2-3; no definite D call. Germline V gene sequence: CDR1 SGHRS, CDR2 YFSETQ. The CDR3 loop spans 14 amino acids. V dropped 4 bases and J dropped 0 bases, with 9 bases sitting between them.

V and J are TRBV4-1 and TRBJ2-2, with a tentative D call TRBD2 (5 bases). The CDR3 has 17 amino acids. Trimming took off 3 bases at V and 1 base at J, with 15 bases between the two ends. Germline values: CDR1 MGHRA, CDR2 YSYEKL. The CDR3 region is CASSHPPAGRNTGELFF. Here the CDR3 DNA reads TGCGCCAGCAGCCACCCACCCGCGGGCCGGAACACCGGGGAGCTGTTTTTT.

This clonotype was detected a few times. This chain links TRBV9 with TRBJ1-3; D is possibly TRBD1 (5 bases). CDR1 and CDR2 (germline): SGDLS, YYNGEE. The length of the CDR3 is 15 residues. The V gene lost 0 bases and the J gene lost 2 bases, with 9 bases spanning the gap. CDR3 nucleotides: TGTGCCAGCAGCGTAGACTGGGGGACTGGAAACACCATATATTTT. Its translation is CASSVDWGTGNTIYF.